The sequence of this T cell receptor beta chain was determined in a study of blood T cell repertoires in COVID-19. Study context: Samples taken during acute and convalescent COVID-19 were collected in the United States, Italy and Spain.

The method was immunoSEQ multiplex PCR; TCRdb's version includes in-frame clones alone and lacks a portion of them. In the table there are fewer than 70,000 clones, around four fifths of which are singletons. V shed 6 bases and J shed 2 bases, with 13 bases lying between them. This CDR3 is 14 amino acids long. Looked up from germline, CDR1 is MNHEY and CDR2 is SVGAGI. The source material was peripheral blood. The chain is built from TRBV6-5 and TRBJ1-2; possibly TRBD1 for D (5 bases). This receptor was obtained from a man aged 25-45 years with COVID-19, enrolled during active disease. The CDR3, as DNA: TGTGCCAGCAGCCAGATCCCAGGGAACTATGGCTACACCTTC. Encoded protein: CASSQIPGNYGYTF.